The clone carrying this T cell receptor beta chain was detected ten times or more. Antigen: not known. The germline V gene has CDR1 MDHEN and CDR2 SYDVKM. The V end lost 2 bases, the J end lost 9 bases, and 13 bases lay between the germline ends. This CDR3 is built from 13 residues. This entry comes from a study of T cells in Graves' hyperthyroidism and ophthalmopathy. Researchers took RNA transcripts and amplified the TCR beta CDR3 regions from them. Initially, a first-round RT-PCR of the TCR CDR3 employed the HTBI primer set. TCRdb re-called the multiplex PCR reads through MiXCR, storing one row per CDR3 protein. This sample has about 350,000 distinct CDR3 sequences, with about 15% found just once. Study observations and caveats: Ophthalmopathy onset followed model prediction by a median roughly 6.5 months. Blood samples included most of the expanded thyroid clonotypes exceeding 0.001.

The study based diagnoses on clinical symptoms, serum thyroxine and TRAb, thyroid ultrasound and orbital computed tomography. The sequenced sample consisted of blood. This TCR was sampled from a young woman with Graves' hyperthyroidism. This chain uses TRBV28 with TRBJ1-1; D gene uncertain. The CDR3 here is CASSLSRLLQAFF. CDR3 sequence (DNA): TGTGCCAGCAGTTTAAGTAGACTTCTTCAAGCTTTCTTT.